This TCR beta chain was sequenced for a study of blood T cell repertoires in COVID-19. Overall study context: T cells, B-cell-depleted T cells, or PBMCs supplied cDNA or gDNA.

As handled by the study authors: Amplification of reference gene primers provided the estimated nucleated cell counts. TCRdb's copy holds only in-frame clones and misses some; the assay was immunoSEQ multiplex PCR. D and trimming come from the DNA, and the V and J calls and clone size come from that table. In the table there are more than 65,000 clones, roughly three quarters of which are singletons. CDR1 is SEHNR, CDR2 FQNEAQ, per germline (reference sequence). Trimming left V 8 bases short and J 7 bases short, with 12 bases between. The CDR3 is 11 amino acids. This sequence was found in a woman aged 50 to 65 with acute or convalescent COVID-19. The specimen was peripheral blood. The chain links TRBV7-9 to TRBJ2-7; D ambiguous. This chain's CDR3 is CASSRGREQYF. The CDR3, as DNA: TGTGCCAGCTCCCGTGGGCGAGAGCAGTACTTC.